Listed below are T cell receptor beta chains from one sample, sequenced in a study of T cell repertoires in cytomegalovirus infection. For these receptors, no antigen is known. TCRdb ran MiXCR on the reads and lists one entry per CDR3 protein. The sample lists around 500,000 distinct CDR3 sequences; roughly 42% were seen once. The source was cultured PBMCs, collected from culture after CMV antigen stimulation. These receptor sequences come from a human donor in good health (CMV status not recorded). Some clones in this sample may be carry-over from other donors' samples. Both conserved end residues are part of each CDR3. A D gene is named only where the DNA matches it firmly. Where a row states a size, it is once, few, many or the class of an expanded clone; other rows omit it.

J gene: TRBJ2-3; CDR3 length: 14; D gene: TRBD2; clone size: NA; V gene: TRBV28; CDR3 protein: CASRIAGGTDTQYF; CDR3 DNA: TGTGCCAGCAGGATAGCGGGGGGTACAGATACGCAGTATTTT
J gene: TRBJ2-7; CDR3 length: 15; D gene: NA; clone size: NA; V gene: TRBV6-5; CDR3 protein: CASSPTPWSSYEQYF; CDR3 DNA: TGTGCCAGCAGCCCGACTCCCTGGAGCTCCTACGAGCAGTACTTC
J gene: TRBJ1-5; CDR3 length: 13; D gene: NA; clone size: few; V gene: TRBV12-3/TRBV12-4; CDR3 protein: CASSRDAWMPQHF; CDR3 DNA: TGTGCCAGCAGTCGAGATGCATGGATGCCCCAGCATTTT
J gene: TRBJ1-5; CDR3 length: 13; D gene: NA; clone size: NA; V gene: TRBV12-3/TRBV12-4; CDR3 protein: CASSFVPAGPQHF; CDR3 DNA: TGTGCCAGCAGCTTCGTCCCGGCGGGGCCCCAGCATTTT
J gene: TRBJ2-5; CDR3 length: 15; D gene: TRBD2; clone size: NA; V gene: TRBV7-8; CDR3 protein: CASSFQRGGLETQYF; CDR3 DNA: TGTGCCAGCAGCTTCCAGCGGGGGGGCCTTGAGACCCAGTACTTC
J gene: TRBJ2-2; CDR3 length: 15; D gene: NA; clone size: NA; V gene: TRBV5-1; CDR3 protein: CASSLDRVTAGELFF; CDR3 DNA: TGCGCCAGCAGCTTGGATCGGGTAACGGCCGGGGAGCTGTTTTTT
J gene: TRBJ2-1; CDR3 length: 17; D gene: NA; clone size: NA; V gene: TRBV18; CDR3 protein: CASSPNSWGNSYNEQFF; CDR3 DNA: TGTGCCAGCTCACCGAACAGTTGGGGAAACTCCTACAATGAGCAGTTCTTC
J gene: TRBJ1-3; CDR3 length: 15; D gene: TRBD1; clone size: few; V gene: TRBV7-2; CDR3 protein: CASSPETGSGNTIYF; CDR3 DNA: TGTGCCAGCAGCCCAGAGACAGGGTCGGGAAACACCATATATTTT
J gene: TRBJ1-4; CDR3 length: 16; D gene: NA; clone size: many; V gene: TRBV19; CDR3 protein: CASSPGRPSTNEKLFF; CDR3 DNA: TGTGCCAGTAGTCCAGGACGGCCTTCAACTAATGAAAAACTGTTTTTT
J gene: TRBJ2-3; CDR3 length: 17; D gene: NA; clone size: NA; V gene: TRBV7-9; CDR3 protein: CASSPLVRHLRPDTQYF; CDR3 DNA: TGTGCCAGCAGCCCCCTAGTGCGTCACCTCAGGCCCGATACGCAGTATTTT
J gene: TRBJ2-7; CDR3 length: 15; D gene: NA; clone size: few; V gene: TRBV4-1; CDR3 protein: CASSQDEIGSYEQYF; CDR3 DNA: TGCGCCAGCAGCCAAGATGAAATAGGGTCCTACGAGCAGTACTTC
J gene: TRBJ1-4; CDR3 length: 18; D gene: TRBD1; clone size: few; V gene: TRBV10-3; CDR3 protein: CAISPGQGALATNEKLFF; CDR3 DNA: TGTGCCATCAGTCCGGGACAGGGGGCCCTTGCAACTAATGAAAAACTGTTTTTT
J gene: TRBJ2-1; CDR3 length: 17; D gene: TRBD2; clone size: NA; V gene: TRBV6-1; CDR3 protein: CASSRGLAGGPRNEQFF; CDR3 DNA: TGTGCCAGCAGCCGGGGACTAGCGGGAGGGCCGCGTAATGAGCAGTTCTTC
J gene: TRBJ2-5; CDR3 length: 13; D gene: NA; clone size: NA; V gene: TRBV2; CDR3 protein: CASNVSPQETQYF; CDR3 DNA: TGTGCCAGCAACGTCTCGCCTCAGGAGACCCAGTACTTC
J gene: TRBJ2-2; CDR3 length: 17; D gene: NA; clone size: NA; V gene: TRBV19; CDR3 protein: CASSIVGGYRNSGELFF; CDR3 DNA: TGTGCCAGTAGTATAGTAGGCGGGTACCGTAATTCCGGGGAGCTGTTTTTT
J gene: TRBJ2-5; CDR3 length: 14; D gene: TRBD2; clone size: NA; V gene: TRBV20-1; CDR3 protein: CSGERGGNGETQYF; CDR3 DNA: TGCAGTGGGGAGCGGGGGGGTAATGGAGAGACCCAGTACTTC
J gene: TRBJ2-4; CDR3 length: 14; D gene: NA; clone size: few; V gene: TRBV6-1; CDR3 protein: CASSDSFRGDIQYF; CDR3 DNA: TGTGCCAGCAGTGATTCTTTCCGGGGAGACATTCAGTACTTC
J gene: TRBJ2-7; CDR3 length: 15; D gene: TRBD2; clone size: NA; V gene: TRBV27; CDR3 protein: CASSFSWGGSDEQYF; CDR3 DNA: TGTGCCAGCAGCTTCTCCTGGGGAGGGTCGGACGAGCAGTACTTC
J gene: TRBJ2-1; CDR3 length: 15; D gene: TRBD2; clone size: few; V gene: TRBV7-2; CDR3 protein: CASSRGLAGYNEQFF; CDR3 DNA: TGTGCCAGCAGCCGTGGACTAGCGGGCTACAATGAGCAGTTCTTC
J gene: TRBJ2-5; CDR3 length: 14; D gene: TRBD1; clone size: few; V gene: TRBV5-6; CDR3 protein: CASSLFDREETQYF; CDR3 DNA: TGTGCCAGCAGCTTGTTCGACAGGGAAGAGACCCAGTACTTC
J gene: TRBJ1-6; CDR3 length: 15; D gene: NA; clone size: NA; V gene: TRBV6-5; CDR3 protein: CASSYKAGTYSPLHF; CDR3 DNA: TGTGCCAGCAGTTATAAGGCAGGCACATATTCACCCCTCCACTTT
J gene: TRBJ2-7; CDR3 length: 16; D gene: NA; clone size: NA; V gene: TRBV6-1; CDR3 protein: CASSDGPGRGPYEQYF; CDR3 DNA: TGTGCCAGCAGTGATGGGCCGGGCAGGGGACCCTACGAGCAGTACTTC
J gene: TRBJ1-2; CDR3 length: 11; D gene: NA; clone size: NA; V gene: TRBV25-1; CDR3 protein: CASSEGGDYTF; CDR3 DNA: TGTGCCAGCAGTGAGGGGGGTGACTACACCTTC
J gene: TRBJ2-1; CDR3 length: 15; D gene: NA; clone size: once; V gene: TRBV4-3; CDR3 protein: CASSLSGDSYNEQFF; CDR3 DNA: TGCGCCAGCAGCCTCTCCGGGGACTCCTACAATGAGCAGTTCTTC
J gene: TRBJ1-6; CDR3 length: 14; D gene: NA; clone size: NA; V gene: TRBV6-2/TRBV6-3; CDR3 protein: CASSDDTGYSPLHF; CDR3 DNA: TGTGCCAGCAGTGACGATACAGGGTATTCACCCCTCCACTTT
J gene: TRBJ2-1; CDR3 length: 16; D gene: TRBD2; clone size: NA; V gene: TRBV7-6; CDR3 protein: CASSFGGLAGEYEQFF; CDR3 DNA: TGTGCCAGCAGCTTTGGAGGACTAGCGGGAGAGTATGAGCAGTTCTTC
J gene: TRBJ2-1; CDR3 length: 15; D gene: NA; clone size: NA; V gene: TRBV7-9; CDR3 protein: CASSLEVGWDNEQFF; CDR3 DNA: TGTGCCAGCAGCTTAGAGGTGGGGTGGGACAATGAGCAGTTCTTC
J gene: TRBJ2-5; CDR3 length: 19; D gene: TRBD2; clone size: NA; V gene: TRBV7-8; CDR3 protein: CASTTRPPSGRYKSLTQYF; CDR3 DNA: TGTGCCAGCACCACGCGCCCTCCTAGCGGGAGATATAAGAGTCTGACCCAGTACTTC
J gene: TRBJ2-6; CDR3 length: 18; D gene: NA; clone size: NA; V gene: TRBV27; CDR3 protein: CASSSNRVWSSGANVLTF; CDR3 DNA: TGTGCCAGCAGTTCAAACAGGGTATGGTCTTCCGGGGCCAACGTCCTGACTTTC
J gene: TRBJ2-3; CDR3 length: 16; D gene: TRBD1; clone size: NA; V gene: TRBV6-5; CDR3 protein: CASSYQGQGVSDTQYF; CDR3 DNA: TGTGCCAGCAGTTACCAAGGACAGGGTGTTTCAGATACGCAGTATTTT
J gene: TRBJ1-6; CDR3 length: 12; D gene: NA; clone size: NA; V gene: TRBV27; CDR3 protein: CASGGRNSPLHF; CDR3 DNA: TGTGCCAGTGGTGGGAGGAATTCACCCCTCCACTTT
J gene: TRBJ2-7; CDR3 length: 13; D gene: TRBD1; clone size: NA; V gene: TRBV12-3/TRBV12-4; CDR3 protein: CASSSDRAHEQYF; CDR3 DNA: TGTGCCAGCAGTTCGGACAGGGCCCACGAGCAGTACTTC
J gene: TRBJ2-1; CDR3 length: 15; D gene: NA; clone size: few; V gene: TRBV11-2; CDR3 protein: CASSSHWQYQNEQFF; CDR3 DNA: TGTGCCAGCAGCAGCCACTGGCAATATCAAAATGAGCAGTTCTTC
J gene: TRBJ2-5; CDR3 length: 12; D gene: TRBD2; clone size: few; V gene: TRBV10-3; CDR3 protein: CAIKSGGETQYF; CDR3 DNA: TGTGCCATCAAGTCGGGGGGGGAGACCCAGTACTTC
J gene: TRBJ1-6; CDR3 length: 16; D gene: NA; clone size: few; V gene: TRBV7-2; CDR3 protein: CASSLAGTSYNSPLHF; CDR3 DNA: TGTGCCAGCAGCTTAGCAGGGACCTCCTATAATTCACCCCTCCACTTT
J gene: TRBJ1-1; CDR3 length: 14; D gene: TRBD1; clone size: NA; V gene: TRBV12-3/TRBV12-4; CDR3 protein: CASSLWDRGTEAFF; CDR3 DNA: TGTGCCAGCAGTTTATGGGACAGGGGGACTGAAGCTTTCTTT
J gene: TRBJ2-7; CDR3 length: 16; D gene: TRBD2; clone size: NA; V gene: TRBV11-2; CDR3 protein: CASSLLRGVSSYEQYF; CDR3 DNA: TGTGCCAGCAGCTTGCTGCGGGGGGTCAGCTCCTACGAGCAGTACTTC
J gene: TRBJ1-1; CDR3 length: 14; D gene: NA; clone size: NA; V gene: TRBV4-1; CDR3 protein: CASSGEDLNTEAFF; CDR3 DNA: TGTGCCAGCAGCGGGGAGGACTTGAACACTGAAGCTTTCTTT
J gene: TRBJ2-7; CDR3 length: 13; D gene: TRBD1; clone size: NA; V gene: TRBV20-1; CDR3 protein: CSAESGTGVEQYF; CDR3 DNA: TGCAGTGCTGAATCCGGGACAGGGGTTGAGCAGTACTTC
J gene: TRBJ1-2; CDR3 length: 15; D gene: TRBD1; clone size: NA; V gene: TRBV7-2; CDR3 protein: CASSLQAEQGYGYTF; CDR3 DNA: TGTGCCAGCAGCTTACAGGCGGAACAGGGGTATGGCTACACCTTC
J gene: TRBJ2-7; CDR3 length: 15; D gene: NA; clone size: NA; V gene: TRBV27; CDR3 protein: CASIEGHLKPYEQYF; CDR3 DNA: TGTGCCAGCATAGAGGGACACCTAAAGCCCTACGAGCAGTACTTC
J gene: TRBJ1-1; CDR3 length: 15; D gene: TRBD1; clone size: few; V gene: TRBV4-2; CDR3 protein: CASSQDQGVVTEAFF; CDR3 DNA: TGTGCCAGCAGCCAAGACCAGGGGGTAGTCACTGAAGCTTTCTTT
J gene: TRBJ2-3; CDR3 length: 13; D gene: TRBD2; clone size: few; V gene: TRBV7-2; CDR3 protein: CATQREVGDTQYF; CDR3 DNA: TGTGCCACCCAGCGGGAGGTTGGTGATACGCAGTATTTT
J gene: TRBJ2-7; CDR3 length: 14; D gene: TRBD2; clone size: NA; V gene: TRBV7-2; CDR3 protein: CASSYGLAGKEQYF; CDR3 DNA: TGTGCCAGCAGCTATGGACTAGCGGGGAAGGAGCAGTACTTC
J gene: TRBJ2-3; CDR3 length: 16; D gene: NA; clone size: few; V gene: TRBV7-2; CDR3 protein: CASSLAGAGSTDTQYF; CDR3 DNA: TGTGCCAGCAGCTTAGCTGGGGCAGGCAGCACAGATACGCAGTATTTT
J gene: TRBJ2-7; CDR3 length: 15; D gene: NA; clone size: NA; V gene: TRBV12-3/TRBV12-4; CDR3 protein: CASSLSSGKVYEQYF; CDR3 DNA: TGTGCCAGCAGTTTATCGTCAGGGAAAGTCTACGAGCAGTACTTC
J gene: TRBJ2-7; CDR3 length: 13; D gene: NA; clone size: NA; V gene: TRBV4-3; CDR3 protein: CASSQGASREQYF; CDR3 DNA: TGCGCCAGCAGCCAAGGAGCTAGTCGCGAGCAGTACTTC
J gene: TRBJ1-1; CDR3 length: 15; D gene: TRBD1; clone size: NA; V gene: TRBV7-9; CDR3 protein: CASSLSGQANTEAFF; CDR3 DNA: TGTGCCAGCAGCTTATCAGGACAGGCAAACACTGAAGCTTTCTTT
J gene: TRBJ2-1; CDR3 length: 13; D gene: NA; clone size: NA; V gene: TRBV4-1; CDR3 protein: CASSQGHLNEQFF; CDR3 DNA: TGCGCCAGCAGCCAAGGCCACCTCAATGAGCAGTTCTTC
J gene: TRBJ2-6; CDR3 length: 18; D gene: TRBD1; clone size: NA; V gene: TRBV5-5; CDR3 protein: CASRPPTGRSSGANVLTF; CDR3 DNA: TGTGCCAGCAGACCCCCGACAGGGAGAAGCTCTGGGGCCAACGTCCTGACTTTC
J gene: TRBJ2-2; CDR3 length: 13; D gene: NA; clone size: NA; V gene: TRBV7-6; CDR3 protein: CASSLLLTGELFF; CDR3 DNA: TGTGCCAGCAGCCTCTTACTAACCGGGGAGCTGTTTTTT
J gene: TRBJ1-1; CDR3 length: 11; D gene: NA; clone size: NA; V gene: TRBV19; CDR3 protein: CASSMGREAFF; CDR3 DNA: TGTGCCAGTAGTATGGGAAGGGAAGCTTTCTTT
J gene: TRBJ2-2; CDR3 length: 15; D gene: NA; clone size: NA; V gene: TRBV10-3; CDR3 protein: CAISDGGGSTGELFF; CDR3 DNA: TGTGCCATCAGTGACGGAGGGGGGAGCACCGGGGAGCTGTTTTTT